The rows below give T cell receptor beta chains drawn from one sample of a study of cytomegalovirus exposure and HLA in healthy donors. The repertoire was sequenced with immunoSEQ multiplex PCR; TCRdb's copy has only in-frame clones and lacks some. The data hold about 360,000 clones, with 86% observed a single time. Input material: PBMCs. The receptors were gathered from a woman aged 18-35 years in good health and CMV-seronegative. The CDR3 runs from the conserved cysteine through the conserved F or W. Each record gives: clone size, D gene, J gene, V gene, CDR3 DNA, CDR3 protein. D genes are given only for firm matches. Size is stated for part of the rows, as once, few or many counts, or as a class when the clone is expanded.

clone size: .; D gene: .; J gene: TRBJ2-7; V gene: TRBV6-6; CDR3 DNA: TGTGCCAGCAGTTACTTCGGGGGCGGGAGAGACGAGCAGTACTTC; CDR3 protein: CASSYFGGGRDEQYF
clone size: .; D gene: .; J gene: TRBJ2-1; V gene: TRBV19; CDR3 DNA: TGTGCCAGTAAATCCTCGAGCTCCTACAATGAGCAGTTCTTC; CDR3 protein: CASKSSSSYNEQFF
clone size: .; D gene: TRBD1; J gene: TRBJ2-7; V gene: TRBV5-1; CDR3 DNA: TGCGCCAGCAGCGCAGGACAGGGGTACACCTACGAGCAGTACTTC; CDR3 protein: CASSAGQGYTYEQYF
clone size: .; D gene: .; J gene: TRBJ1-1; V gene: TRBV6-6; CDR3 DNA: TGTGCCAGCAGGGAGAGGTTGGGGGACTTGAACACTGAAGCTTTCTTT; CDR3 protein: CASRERLGDLNTEAFF
clone size: .; D gene: .; J gene: TRBJ2-3; V gene: TRBV7-6; CDR3 DNA: TGTGCCAGCAGCACCTACCCCGGCACAGATACGCAGTATTTT; CDR3 protein: CASSTYPGTDTQYF
clone size: .; D gene: .; J gene: TRBJ2-5; V gene: TRBV7-9; CDR3 DNA: TGTGCCAGCAGCCCCTCCATTGGGCAGGGGGAGACCCAGTACTTC; CDR3 protein: CASSPSIGQGETQYF
clone size: .; D gene: .; J gene: TRBJ1-1; V gene: TRBV7-9; CDR3 DNA: TGTGCCAGCAGCCTAGGTGGGGGCTTGGGGATGAACACTGAAGCTTTCTTT; CDR3 protein: CASSLGGGLGMNTEAFF
clone size: .; D gene: TRBD1; J gene: TRBJ1-3; V gene: TRBV27; CDR3 DNA: TGTGCCAGCACGACAGGGGGTGGAAACACCATATATTTT; CDR3 protein: CASTTGGGNTIYF
clone size: .; D gene: TRBD1; J gene: TRBJ1-2; V gene: TRBV6-1; CDR3 DNA: TGTGCCAGCAGCGTGAGAGGGACAGCCTATGGCTACACCTTC; CDR3 protein: CASSVRGTAYGYTF
clone size: .; D gene: .; J gene: TRBJ2-5; V gene: TRBV9; CDR3 DNA: TGTGCCAGCAGCGTAGAGGCGGAGCAAGAGACCCAGTACTTC; CDR3 protein: CASSVEAEQETQYF
clone size: .; D gene: .; J gene: TRBJ2-7; V gene: TRBV5-1; CDR3 DNA: TGCGCCAGCAGCTACGGACATGGCACCTACGAGCAGTACTTC; CDR3 protein: CASSYGHGTYEQYF
clone size: .; D gene: TRBD1; J gene: TRBJ2-7; V gene: TRBV7-2; CDR3 DNA: TGTGCCAGCAGCTCGACAGGGTACGAGCAGTACTTC; CDR3 protein: CASSSTGYEQYF
clone size: .; D gene: TRBD1; J gene: TRBJ2-7; V gene: TRBV5-1; CDR3 DNA: TGCGCCAGCAGCTCCTCAGGGGGACCCTACGAGCAGTACTTC; CDR3 protein: CASSSSGGPYEQYF
clone size: .; D gene: TRBD1; J gene: TRBJ1-2; V gene: TRBV5-5; CDR3 DNA: TGTGCCAGCAGCACCGGACAGGGGAGGCCTGGCTACACCTTC; CDR3 protein: CASSTGQGRPGYTF
clone size: .; D gene: TRBD1; J gene: TRBJ1-2; V gene: TRBV28; CDR3 DNA: TGTGCCAGCAGTTTATCACAGGGGGACATAAGGGGTGGCTACACCTTC; CDR3 protein: CASSLSQGDIRGGYTF
clone size: .; D gene: .; J gene: TRBJ2-1; V gene: TRBV11-2; CDR3 DNA: TGTGCCAGCAGCCCCGCAGGGGCTAACAATGAGCAGTTCTTC; CDR3 protein: CASSPAGANNEQFF
clone size: .; D gene: TRBD1; J gene: TRBJ1-5; V gene: TRBV6-1; CDR3 DNA: TGTGCCAGCAGAGACCGGGACAGGGGTAATCAGCCCCAGCATTTT; CDR3 protein: CASRDRDRGNQPQHF
clone size: .; D gene: .; J gene: TRBJ2-7; V gene: TRBV7-9; CDR3 DNA: TGTGCCAGCAGCCCATCCAGGGTCGCAATCGAGCAGTACTTC; CDR3 protein: CASSPSRVAIEQYF
clone size: .; D gene: .; J gene: TRBJ1-1; V gene: TRBV7-9; CDR3 DNA: TGTGCCAGCAGCCCCCCGGCGGACGGGGGAAACACTGAAGCTTTCTTT; CDR3 protein: CASSPPADGGNTEAFF
clone size: few; D gene: .; J gene: TRBJ2-2; V gene: TRBV6-1; CDR3 DNA: TGTGCCAGCAGTGAGGGGAGTAACGGGGAGCTGTTTTTT; CDR3 protein: CASSEGSNGELFF
clone size: .; D gene: TRBD1; J gene: TRBJ2-5; V gene: TRBV5-1; CDR3 DNA: TGCGCCAGCAGTGGGACAGGGCCCCAGTACTTC; CDR3 protein: CASSGTGPQYF
clone size: .; D gene: TRBD2; J gene: TRBJ2-7; V gene: TRBV5-1; CDR3 DNA: TGCGCCAGCAGCTCAGAGCGGGAGCTGAACGAGCAGTACTTC; CDR3 protein: CASSSERELNEQYF
clone size: .; D gene: TRBD2; J gene: TRBJ2-3; V gene: TRBV4-1; CDR3 DNA: TGCGCCAGCAGCTTTACCGGGACTAGCGGGGTAACAGATACGCAGTATTTT; CDR3 protein: CASSFTGTSGVTDTQYF
clone size: .; D gene: TRBD2; J gene: TRBJ2-2; V gene: TRBV7-2; CDR3 DNA: TGTGCCAGCAGCTCATTTAAGCTAGCGGGAGTTGACGGGGAGCTGTTTTTT; CDR3 protein: CASSSFKLAGVDGELFF
clone size: .; D gene: .; J gene: TRBJ2-2; V gene: TRBV28; CDR3 DNA: TGTGCCAGCAGTTTGTTAACCGGGGAGCTGTTTTTT; CDR3 protein: CASSLLTGELFF
clone size: once; D gene: TRBD2; J gene: TRBJ2-5; V gene: TRBV4-2; CDR3 DNA: TGTGCCAGCAGCCAAGATGGAGGGAGGGCGAGGGAGACCCAGTACTTC; CDR3 protein: CASSQDGGRARETQYF
clone size: .; D gene: .; J gene: TRBJ1-1; V gene: TRBV2; CDR3 DNA: TGTGCCACCGGAGAGAGGAACACTGAAGCTTTCTTT; CDR3 protein: CATGERNTEAFF
clone size: .; D gene: .; J gene: TRBJ2-2; V gene: TRBV7-9; CDR3 DNA: TGTGCCAGCCGTACAGGGACCATGATCGGGGAGCTGTTTTTT; CDR3 protein: CASRTGTMIGELFF
clone size: .; D gene: .; J gene: TRBJ1-1; V gene: TRBV10-2; CDR3 DNA: TGCGCCAGCCGACCTCCAGGGGCGGACACTGAAGCTTTCTTT; CDR3 protein: CASRPPGADTEAFF
clone size: .; D gene: TRBD2; J gene: TRBJ2-2; V gene: TRBV11-2; CDR3 DNA: TGTGCCAGCAGCTCACTATCCCGTGATAGCGGGATGGTCACCGGGGAGCTGTTTTTT; CDR3 protein: CASSSLSRDSGMVTGELFF
clone size: .; D gene: TRBD2; J gene: TRBJ2-3; V gene: TRBV7-3; CDR3 DNA: TGTGCCAGCAGCCCAGGGGGGGGACTAGCGGGAGAGAGCACAGATACGCAGTATTTT; CDR3 protein: CASSPGGGLAGESTDTQYF
clone size: .; D gene: TRBD1; J gene: TRBJ2-7; V gene: TRBV5-1; CDR3 DNA: TGCGCCAGCAGCTTGGCCCGGGACAGGGCCTACGAGCAGTACTTC; CDR3 protein: CASSLARDRAYEQYF
clone size: once; D gene: .; J gene: TRBJ1-2; V gene: TRBV5-5; CDR3 DNA: TGTGCCAGCAGCCGGGAAAGGCCTCGGGATGGCTACACCTTC; CDR3 protein: CASSRERPRDGYTF
clone size: .; D gene: TRBD1; J gene: TRBJ2-7; V gene: TRBV28; CDR3 DNA: TGTGCCAGCAGTTTATCCGCCACGGGACAGGAAACTCCTTCCTACGAGCAGTACTTC; CDR3 protein: CASSLSATGQETPSYEQYF
clone size: once; D gene: .; J gene: TRBJ1-5; V gene: TRBV28; CDR3 DNA: TGTGCCAGCAGCCCCACAGGGAGAAGTCAGCCCCAGCATTTT; CDR3 protein: CASSPTGRSQPQHF